A selection of T cell receptor beta chains follows, all from one sample in a study of blood T cells in healthy people across ages. TCRdb reanalysed the 5' RACE reads using MiXCR and keeps one entry per CDR3 protein. The table has over 500,000 distinct CDR3 sequences, roughly half seen once. Sequenced sample: blood. The receptor source for this set is a woman aged 80 or older in good health. Both conserved end residues are part of each CDR3. A D gene is named only where the DNA matches it firmly. The size field is filled for only some rows; it gives once, few, many or a size class.

D,J,V,size,CDR3,DNA
TRBD1,TRBJ2-7,TRBV24-1,-,CATSDSTGGGEQYF,TGTGCCACCAGTGACTCAACAGGGGGCGGTGAGCAGTACTTC
TRBD2,TRBJ2-1,TRBV5-1,many,CASSTRGGPWNEQFF,TGCGCCAGCTCAACCCGGGGGGGGCCGTGGAATGAGCAGTTCTTC
-,TRBJ1-5,TRBV5-5,many,CASSHPEGVYSNQPQHF,TGTGCCAGCAGCCACCCGGAGGGGGTGTATAGCAATCAGCCCCAGCATTTT
-,TRBJ1-5,TRBV2,few,CASSSESYSNQPQHF,TGTGCCAGCAGTTCAGAGAGCTATAGCAATCAGCCCCAGCATTTT
-,TRBJ2-5,TRBV7-2,-,CASSNHLTGETQYF,TGTGCCAGCAGTAACCACCTGACCGGGGAGACCCAGTACTTC
TRBD2,TRBJ2-3,TRBV9,many,CASSVSSGGLDTQYF,TGTGCCAGCAGCGTAAGCAGCGGGGGGCTCGATACGCAGTATTTT
TRBD1,TRBJ2-7,TRBV20-1,once,CSADPQTGQRNEQYF,TGCAGTGCTGACCCCCAGACAGGGCAGAGGAACGAGCAGTACTTC
TRBD1,TRBJ2-2,TRBV4-3,-,CASSQVGRGRNTGELFF,TGCGCCAGCAGCCAAGTCGGCAGGGGGCGGAACACCGGGGAGCTGTTTTTT
-,TRBJ1-5,TRBV6-5,-,CASSLQQGQPQHF,TGTGCCAGCAGCCTCCAACAGGGTCAGCCCCAGCATTTT
-,TRBJ2-5,TRBV6-5,many,CASSYLRTEGETQYF,TGTGCCAGCAGTTACTTAAGGACAGAAGGAGAGACCCAGTACTTC
TRBD1,TRBJ1-2,TRBV6-7,-,CASRHPNPRDRNNYGYTF,TGTGCCAGCAGACACCCGAACCCCCGGGACAGAAACAACTATGGCTACACCTTC
-,TRBJ1-5,TRBV3-1,-,CASSQAPHQPQHF,TGTGCCAGCAGCCAAGCCCCCCATCAGCCCCAGCATTTT
TRBD2,TRBJ2-3,TRBV4-3,-,CASSHNAASGGASTDTQYF,TGCGCCAGCAGCCATAACGCGGCTAGCGGGGGTGCTAGCACAGATACGCAGTATTTT
-,TRBJ1-4,TRBV3-1,once,CASSRTIQTNEKLFF,TGTGCCAGCAGCCGGACGATACAAACTAATGAAAAACTGTTTTTT
TRBD2,TRBJ2-3,TRBV7-3,-,CASTESGNTDTQYF,TGTGCCAGCACCGAAAGCGGGAATACAGATACGCAGTATTTT
TRBD2,TRBJ2-7,TRBV3-1,many,CASSQRFASGRTYPSYEQYF,TGTGCCAGCAGCCAGAGGTTCGCTAGCGGGAGGACCTACCCCTCCTACGAGCAGTACTTC
-,TRBJ2-4,TRBV28,many,CASSLEGVAKNIQYF,TGTGCCAGCAGTTTAGAAGGGGTAGCCAAAAACATTCAGTACTTC
-,TRBJ1-1,TRBV12-5,-,CASGQRNTEAFF,TGTGCTAGTGGTCAAAGGAACACTGAAGCTTTCTTT
-,TRBJ1-6,TRBV27,-,CASSFLGGSYNSPLHF,TGTGCCAGCAGTTTTCTCGGGGGATCTTATAATTCACCCCTCCACTTT
-,TRBJ2-1,TRBV3-1,-,CASSQGRGGAQFF,TGTGCCAGCAGCCAAGGAAGGGGGGGGGCGCAGTTCTTC
TRBD2,TRBJ2-3,TRBV20-1,-,CSARAPGGLLTSYTDTQYF,TGCAGTGCTAGAGCCCCGGGGGGACTACTTACTTCATACACAGATACGCAGTATTTT
-,TRBJ2-1,TRBV15,many,CATSGRESSYNEQFF,TGTGCCACCAGCGGACGGGAGAGCTCCTACAATGAGCAGTTCTTC
-,TRBJ1-2,TRBV15,once,CATKSVGGGYTF,TGTGCCACTAAGTCCGTGGGGGGGGGCTACACCTTC
-,TRBJ1-1,TRBV4-3,-,CASSQTWGLNTEAFF,TGCGCCAGCAGCCAAACATGGGGGTTGAACACTGAAGCTTTCTTT
-,TRBJ2-1,TRBV29-1,-,CSVVRGFNEQFF,TGCAGCGTTGTCAGGGGTTTTAATGAGCAGTTCTTC
-,TRBJ1-2,TRBV6-5,few,CASSGRGYGYTF,TGTGCCAGCAGTGGTAGGGGGTATGGCTACACCTTC
-,TRBJ2-7,TRBV11-2,-,CASRQKGTKMQYF,TGTGCCAGCAGACAAAAAGGTACAAAGATGCAGTACTTC
-,TRBJ2-7,TRBV28,-,CAGKKAGPPEQYF,TGTGCCGGCAAGAAAGCGGGCCCCCCCGAGCAGTACTTC
-,TRBJ2-1,TRBV15,-,CATSREMLTGRNEQFF,TGTGCCACCAGCAGAGAGATGTTAACAGGCAGGAATGAGCAGTTCTTC
TRBD2,TRBJ2-7,TRBV5-6,-,CASSLAKGLAVEQYF,TGTGCCAGCAGCTTGGCCAAAGGACTAGCGGTGGAGCAGTACTTC
-,TRBJ2-3,TRBV30,-,CAGTYTDTQYF,TGTGCCGGGACCTACACAGATACGCAGTATTTT
-,TRBJ1-1,TRBV7-8,many,CASSLGGRGTEAFF,TGTGCCAGCAGCTTAGGGGGGAGAGGTACTGAAGCTTTCTTT
TRBD2,TRBJ2-3,TRBV12-3/TRBV12-4,once,CASSLGGRADTQYF,TGTGCCAGCAGTTTAGGGGGGAGGGCAGATACGCAGTATTTT
TRBD2,TRBJ2-1,TRBV7-2,-,CASSRTSGRQWEQFF,TGTGCCAGCAGCCGGACTAGCGGGAGACAATGGGAGCAGTTCTTC
TRBD1,TRBJ2-7,TRBV6-6,many,CASTPGQSYEQYF,TGTGCCAGCACCCCGGGACAGTCTTACGAGCAGTACTTC
TRBD1,TRBJ2-5,TRBV24-1,-,CATSYRGQETQYF,TGTGCCACCAGTTACAGGGGACAAGAGACCCAGTACTTC
-,TRBJ2-5,TRBV7-2,many,CASSLALTYETQYF,TGTGCCAGCAGCTTAGCTCTGACTTATGAGACCCAGTACTTC
TRBD2,TRBJ2-1,TRBV12-5,-,CASGLGTSGGGSWEQFF,TGTGCTAGTGGTTTGGGGACTAGCGGGGGGGGGTCCTGGGAGCAGTTCTTC
TRBD1,TRBJ2-1,TRBV6-5,-,CASSPRTGVNEQFF,TGTGCCAGCAGTCCCCGGACAGGGGTGAATGAGCAGTTCTTC
TRBD2,TRBJ2-1,TRBV10-3,-,CAISEFATGGYNEQFF,TGTGCCATCAGTGAATTCGCGACGGGGGGCTACAATGAGCAGTTCTTC
-,TRBJ2-3,TRBV2,few,CASSENGGTQYF,TGTGCCAGCAGTGAGAACGGAGGTACGCAGTATTTT
TRBD2,TRBJ2-3,TRBV7-3,-,CASSSQRGGVDTQYF,TGTGCCAGCAGCTCCCAGCGGGGGGGGGTAGATACGCAGTATTTT
TRBD1,TRBJ1-2,TRBV5-1,many,CASSNEPGQQGPGYTF,TGCGCCAGCAGCAATGAACCGGGACAGCAGGGGCCTGGCTACACCTTC
-,TRBJ2-3,TRBV2,many,CASEEGLGPGTDTQYF,TGTGCCTCCGAAGAAGGGCTGGGTCCGGGAACAGATACGCAGTATTTT
-,TRBJ2-1,TRBV10-1,many,CASSESRYNEQFF,TGCGCCAGCAGTGAGTCGCGGTACAATGAGCAGTTCTTC
-,TRBJ2-1,TRBV20-1,many,CSARGSNEQFF,TGCAGTGCTAGAGGGAGCAATGAGCAGTTCTTC
-,TRBJ2-3,TRBV20-1,-,CSARGGTADTQYF,TGCAGTGCTAGAGGCGGGACAGCAGATACGCAGTATTTT
-,TRBJ1-4,TRBV29-1,-,CSVVRQETEKLFF,TGCAGCGTTGTAAGACAGGAGACTGAAAAACTGTTTTTT
TRBD2,TRBJ2-4,TRBV20-1,many,CSASLGLAGGRRNIQYF,TGCAGTGCTAGTCTTGGACTAGCGGGAGGGCGGAGGAACATTCAGTACTTC
-,TRBJ1-5,TRBV12-3/TRBV12-4,-,CASREFNQPQHF,TGTGCCAGCAGGGAGTTCAATCAGCCCCAGCATTTT
TRBD2,TRBJ2-5,TRBV12-3/TRBV12-4,many,CASSLEVGTSAKTQYF,TGTGCCAGCAGTTTAGAGGTGGGGACTAGCGCCAAGACCCAGTACTTC
TRBD1,TRBJ2-2,TRBV20-1,few,CSASLMIGQGITNTGELFF,TGCAGTGCTAGTTTGATGATTGGACAGGGAATAACGAACACCGGGGAGCTGTTTTTT